This T cell receptor beta chain is drawn from a study of Tregs in tolerant kidney transplant recipients. The study's findings and limits: The most relevant donor-specific Treg TCRbeta repertoire apparently came from expansion with activated donor B cells. This study did not directly address biological reproducibility. Tolerant patients' donor-specific Tregs expanded beyond overall Tregs, suggesting antigen-driven growth.

This clone is labeled large based on frequency. Its antigen is undetermined. Read sequence stops 3 residues before the CDR3 end, and the germline J gene provides the missing end. Method: immunoSEQ multiplex PCR; TCRdb's copy keeps in-frame clones and lacks some. The sample features 6,000 or so clones, with around 5.7% in its top ten. Germline V CDR1 and CDR2: SGHNT, YYREEE (reference sequence). The CDR3 is made up of 14 amino acids. The V end lost 3 bases, the J end lost 1 base, and 5 bases lay between the germline ends. Related graft donors supplied nonmyeloablative bone marrow transplants, and mixed chimerism was transient. Unstimulated Tregs (CD4+CD25+CD127-) and CD4+CD25- non-Tregs were sorted from PBMCs.

This clonotype was sampled from a human patient who received a combined kidney and bone marrow transplant. The graft donor may have given rise to some T cells. The sequencing used CD4+ T cells from blood (PBMCs), collected 6 months after the transplant. V gene TRBV5-4 combines with J gene TRBJ1-6; D is undetermined. The CDR3 is CASSSNSYNSPLHF. CDR3 bases read: TGTGCCAGCAGCTCAAATTCCTATAATTCACCC.